This passage covers 10 T cell receptor beta chains from one sample sequenced in a study of shared clonotypes between healthy human individuals. Measured with immunoSEQ multiplex PCR; TCRdb has only the in-frame clones, and not every one. The table has about 2.3 million clones, less than 95% seen once. The specimen was naive CD4+ T cells from PBMCs. Regarding subset: CD45RA+ positively selected. The source of these receptors is a man aged 18 to 29 in good health. Some clones in this sample may be carry-over from other donors' samples.

The J gene is TRBJ2-7, the V gene TRBV30; perhaps TRBD2 as D (6 bases). The CDR3 runs to 14 residues. The germline V gene encodes CDR1 GTSNPN and CDR2 SVGIG (reference sequence). V lost 7 bases, J lost 2 bases, and 18 bases lay in between. Here the CDR3 DNA reads TGTGCCTCCATCATGCCCGGGGGTACCTACGAGCAGTACTTC. The encoded protein is CASIMPGGTYEQYF.

This clone came up once. The chain employs TRBV6-5 and TRBJ2-1; 9 positions match TRBD2. Germline values: CDR1 MNHEY, CDR2 SVGAGI. The CDR3 has 15 amino acids. Trimming took 7 bases from V and 5 from J; bases not matched to a gene: 9. CDR3 sequence reads: CASTREASGDNEQFF. The CDR3 DNA follows: TGTGCCAGCACCAGGGAGGCTAGCGGGGACAATGAGCAGTTCTTC.

The chain uses TRBV4-1 and TRBJ2-7; 9 positions match TRBD2. Trimming took 1 base from V and 1 from J; bases not matched to a gene: 2. The CDR3 consists of 15 residues. Germline lookup yields CDR1 MGHRA and CDR2 YSYEKL. Here the CDR3 reads CASSQGLAVSYEQYF. In DNA form, the CDR3 reads TGCGCCAGCAGCCAAGGACTAGCGGTGTCCTACGAGCAGTACTTC.

The chain joins TRBV21-1 to TRBJ1-4. TRBV21-1 has pseudogene status. The CDR3 has 17 amino acids. Written as DNA, the CDR3 is TGTGCCAGCAGCAAAGTGGGGTTGGAGGGGGAGGGAGAAAAACTGTTTTTT. It specifies CASSKVGLEGEGEKLFF.

The chain employs TRBV2 and TRBJ1-1; 8 bases agree with TRBD1. Germline V gene data show CDR1 as SNHLY and CDR2 as FYNNEI. CDR3 size: 12 residues. V lost 6 bases and J lost 6; bases outside the gene matches: 3. The CDR3 reads CASRRGQAEAFF. DNA for the CDR3: TGTGCCAGCAGACGGGGACAGGCTGAAGCTTTCTTT. The variable domain in full, with the rest retrieved from reference TRBV2 and TRBJ1-1, is EPEVTQTPSHQVTQMGQEVILRCVPISNHLYFYWYRQILGQKVEFLVSFYNNEISEKSEIFDDQFSVERPDGSNFTLKIRSTKLEDSAMYFCASRRGQAEAFFGQGTRLTVV.

This clone has only one observation. V usage is TRBV18 and J usage is TRBJ2-2, with no clear D. Germline V gene sequence: CDR1 KGHSH, CDR2 LQKENI. The CDR3 loop spans 12 amino acids. V dropped 5 bases and J dropped 7 bases, with 8 bases sitting between them. The CDR3 nucleotides are TGTGCCAGCTCATCTCTGGGCGGGGAGCTGTTTTTT. Protein product: CASSSLGGELFF.

The V call is TRBV20-1, the J call TRBJ2-1; D not certain. Germline CDR1 is DFQATT and CDR2 is SNEGSKA (reference sequence). This CDR3 has 10 residues. V was trimmed by 7 bases and J by 7 bases, leaving 8 bases between them. In DNA, the CDR3 is TGCAGTGTGGGTCGGAATGAGCAGTTCTTC. The encoded protein is CSVGRNEQFF.

The chain employs TRBV6-5 and TRBJ1-4; 7 positions agree with TRBD1. J gave up 8 bases and V 5 bases, and 8 bases lay outside the gene matches. This CDR3 is built from 14 residues. CDR1 and CDR2 from the germline V gene are MNHEY and SVGAGI. CDR3 sequence reads: CASSETGVGEKLFF. The CDR3 DNA reads as TGTGCCAGCAGTGAAACAGGGGTGGGAGAAAAACTGTTTTTT.

This chain connects TRBV10-3 to TRBJ1-1; possibly TRBD1 for D (6 bases). The CDR3 contains 13 residues. Germline V gene sequence: CDR1 ENHRY, CDR2 SYGVKD. V was pared by 4 bases and J by 6 bases, with 12 bases between. The CDR3 DNA reads TGTGCCATCAGTGTTCAGGGGCGGGCTGAAGCTTTCTTT. As protein: CAISVQGRAEAFF.

The CDR3: CASSLGGPGGQGYNEQFF. CDR3 in DNA: TGTGCCAGCAGCTTAGGAGGGCCGGGAGGGCAGGGCTACAATGAGCAGTTCTTC. The V gene is TRBV7-2, the J gene TRBJ2-1; 8 bases are a match to TRBD2. The trim removed 1 base at V and 3 bases at J, leaving 11 bases unmatched. The CDR3 runs 18 residues. Germline lookup yields CDR1 SGHTA and CDR2 FQGNSA.